This note documents a single T cell receptor (beta chain) sequence. Its antigen is undetermined. Only in-frame clones appear in the TCRdb table, and some are missing; sequencing was by immunoSEQ multiplex PCR. The repertoire holds 100,000 or so clones, about four fifths seen once, with about 5% in the top ten. This specimen comes from a study of T cell responses to AZD1222 COVID-19 vaccine. General observations from the study: Rises in breadth and depth of Spike-specific TCRs came after two AZD1222 doses. At study baseline, merely several AZD1222 recipients were seropositive. Epitopes outside B.1.351 and B.1.1.7 mutated regions reportedly drew nearly half of spike TCRs. Mostly white British, mostly female donors; authors suggested clonal diversity may be underestimated.

This CDR3 is built from 15 residues. The germline V gene encodes CDR1 SNHLY and CDR2 FYNNEI. V gave up 8 bases and J gave up 5 bases, with 16 bases separating them. This TCR was sampled from an adult in good health. This chain joins TRBV2 and TRBJ1-6; D unclear. The input for sequencing was peripheral blood, taken on day 0 of AZD1222 vaccination. The CDR3 nucleotides read TGTGCCAGCCTCCTTGGGCGGCTTAATAATTCACCCCTCCACTTT. This sequence encodes CASLLGRLNNSPLHF.